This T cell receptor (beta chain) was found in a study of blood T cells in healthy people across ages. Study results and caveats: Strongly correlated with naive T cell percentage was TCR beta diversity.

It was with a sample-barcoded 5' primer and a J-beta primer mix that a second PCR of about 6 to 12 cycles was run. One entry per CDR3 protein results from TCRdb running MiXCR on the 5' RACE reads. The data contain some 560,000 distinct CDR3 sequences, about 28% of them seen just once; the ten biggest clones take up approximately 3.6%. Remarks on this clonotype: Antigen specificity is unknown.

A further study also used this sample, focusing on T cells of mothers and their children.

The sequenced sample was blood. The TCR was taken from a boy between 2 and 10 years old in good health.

CDR3 region: CSATRGEAPYEQYF. The CDR3 DNA sequence: TGCAGTGCCACCCGGGGGGAGGCTCCCTACGAGCAGTACTTC. This chain joins TRBV20-1 and TRBJ2-7, with TRBD2 identical over 7 bases. Germline CDR1 is DFQATT and CDR2 is SNEGSKA (reference sequence). CDR3 length: 14 residues. V was clipped by 6 bases and J by 2 bases; unmatched bases: 10.